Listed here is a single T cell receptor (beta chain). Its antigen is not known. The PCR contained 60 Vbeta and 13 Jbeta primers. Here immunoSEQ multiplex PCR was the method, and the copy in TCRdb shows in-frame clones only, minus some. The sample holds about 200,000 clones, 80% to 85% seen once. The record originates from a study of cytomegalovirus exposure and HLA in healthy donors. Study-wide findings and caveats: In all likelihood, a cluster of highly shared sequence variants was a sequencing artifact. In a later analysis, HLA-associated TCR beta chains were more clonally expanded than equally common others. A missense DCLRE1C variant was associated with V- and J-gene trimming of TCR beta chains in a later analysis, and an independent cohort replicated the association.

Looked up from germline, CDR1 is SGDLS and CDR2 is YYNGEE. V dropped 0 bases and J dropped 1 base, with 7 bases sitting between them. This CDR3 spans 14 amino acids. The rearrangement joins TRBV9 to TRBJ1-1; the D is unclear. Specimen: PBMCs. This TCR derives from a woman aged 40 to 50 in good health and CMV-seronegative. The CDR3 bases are TGTGCCAGCAGCGTAGGTTACGGGAACACTGAAGCTTTCTTT. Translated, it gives CASSVGYGNTEAFF.